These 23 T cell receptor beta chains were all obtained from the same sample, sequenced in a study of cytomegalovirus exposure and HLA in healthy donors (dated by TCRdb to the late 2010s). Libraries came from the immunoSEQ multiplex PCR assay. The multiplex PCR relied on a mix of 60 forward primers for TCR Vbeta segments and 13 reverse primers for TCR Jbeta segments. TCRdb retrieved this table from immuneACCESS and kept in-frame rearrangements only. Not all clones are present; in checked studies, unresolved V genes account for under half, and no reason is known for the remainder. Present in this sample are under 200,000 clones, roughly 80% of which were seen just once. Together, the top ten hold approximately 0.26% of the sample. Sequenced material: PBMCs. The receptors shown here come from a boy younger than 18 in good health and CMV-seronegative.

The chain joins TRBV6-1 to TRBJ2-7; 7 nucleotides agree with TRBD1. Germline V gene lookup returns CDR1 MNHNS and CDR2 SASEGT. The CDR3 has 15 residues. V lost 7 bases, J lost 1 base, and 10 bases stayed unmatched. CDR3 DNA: TGTGCCAGCACCGGTGACAGGGCCGGGTCCTACGAGCAGTACTTC. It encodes CASTGDRAGSYEQYF.

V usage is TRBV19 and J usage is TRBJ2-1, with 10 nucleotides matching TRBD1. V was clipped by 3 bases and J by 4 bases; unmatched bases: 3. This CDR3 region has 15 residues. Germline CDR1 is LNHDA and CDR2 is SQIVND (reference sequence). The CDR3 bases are TGTGCCAGTAGTATGGGGGACAGGGGTTACAATGAGCAGTTCTTC. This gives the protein CASSMGDRGYNEQFF.

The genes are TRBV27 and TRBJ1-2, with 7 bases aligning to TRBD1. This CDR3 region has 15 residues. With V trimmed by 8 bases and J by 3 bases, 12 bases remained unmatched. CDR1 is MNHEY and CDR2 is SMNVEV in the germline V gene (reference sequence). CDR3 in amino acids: CASGGRGALDYGYTF. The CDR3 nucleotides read TGTGCCAGCGGGGGCAGGGGGGCGCTGGACTATGGCTACACCTTC.

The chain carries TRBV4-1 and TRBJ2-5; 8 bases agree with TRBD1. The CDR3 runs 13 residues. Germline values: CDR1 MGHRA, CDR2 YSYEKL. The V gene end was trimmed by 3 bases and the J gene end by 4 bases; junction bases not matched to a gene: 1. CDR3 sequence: CASSQTGAETQYF. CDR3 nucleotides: TGCGCCAGCAGCCAGACAGGGGCAGAGACCCAGTACTTC.

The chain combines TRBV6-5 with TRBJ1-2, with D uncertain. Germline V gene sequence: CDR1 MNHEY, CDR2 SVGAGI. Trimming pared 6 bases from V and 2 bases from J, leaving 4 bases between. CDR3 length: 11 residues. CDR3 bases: TGTGCCAGCAGGAGAAACTATGGCTACACCTTC. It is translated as CASRRNYGYTF.

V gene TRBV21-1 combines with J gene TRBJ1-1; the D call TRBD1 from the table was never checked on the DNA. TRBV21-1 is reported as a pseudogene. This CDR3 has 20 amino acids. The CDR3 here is CASRRPTPGQAYNMNTEAFF. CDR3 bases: TGTGCCAGCAGACGACCCACTCCGGGACAGGCTTACAATATGAACACTGAAGCTTTCTTT.

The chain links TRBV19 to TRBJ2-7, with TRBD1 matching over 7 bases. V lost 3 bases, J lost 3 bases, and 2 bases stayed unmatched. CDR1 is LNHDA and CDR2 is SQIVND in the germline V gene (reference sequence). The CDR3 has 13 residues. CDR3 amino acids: CASSIRDSYEQYF. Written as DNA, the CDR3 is TGTGCCAGTAGTATCCGGGACAGCTACGAGCAGTACTTC.

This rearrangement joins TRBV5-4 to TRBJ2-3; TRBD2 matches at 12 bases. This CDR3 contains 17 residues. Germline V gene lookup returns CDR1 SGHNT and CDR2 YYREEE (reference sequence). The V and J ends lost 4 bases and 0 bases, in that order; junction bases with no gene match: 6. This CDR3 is CASSPGGTSGSTDTQYF. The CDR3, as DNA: TGTGCCAGCAGCCCAGGCGGGACTAGCGGGAGCACAGATACGCAGTATTTT.

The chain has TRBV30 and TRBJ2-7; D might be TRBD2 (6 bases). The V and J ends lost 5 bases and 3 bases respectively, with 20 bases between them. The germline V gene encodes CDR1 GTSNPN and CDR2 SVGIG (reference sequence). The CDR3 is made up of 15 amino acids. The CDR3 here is CAWHGGIGGDYEQYF. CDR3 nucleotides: TGTGCCTGGCACGGAGGGATCGGCGGGGACTACGAGCAGTACTTC.

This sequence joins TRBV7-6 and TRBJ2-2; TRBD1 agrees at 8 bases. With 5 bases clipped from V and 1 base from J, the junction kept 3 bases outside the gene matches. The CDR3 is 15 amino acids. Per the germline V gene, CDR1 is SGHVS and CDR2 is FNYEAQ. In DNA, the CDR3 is TGTGCCAGCAGCCCTGGACAGGGGAACACCGGGGAGCTGTTTTTT. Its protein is CASSPGQGNTGELFF. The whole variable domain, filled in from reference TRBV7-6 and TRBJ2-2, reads GAGVSQSPRYKVTKRGQDVALRCDPISGHVSLYWYRQALGQGPEFLTYFNYEAQQDKSGLPNDRFSAERPEGSISTLTIQRTEQRDSAMYRCASSPGQGNTGELFFGEGSRLTVL.

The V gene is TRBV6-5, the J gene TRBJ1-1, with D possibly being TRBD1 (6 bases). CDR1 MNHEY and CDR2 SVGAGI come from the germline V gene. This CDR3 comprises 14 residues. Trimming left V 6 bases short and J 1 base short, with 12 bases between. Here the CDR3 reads CASRQGPGNTEAFF. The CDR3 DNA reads TGTGCCAGCAGACAGGGCCCGGGGAACACTGAAGCTTTCTTT.

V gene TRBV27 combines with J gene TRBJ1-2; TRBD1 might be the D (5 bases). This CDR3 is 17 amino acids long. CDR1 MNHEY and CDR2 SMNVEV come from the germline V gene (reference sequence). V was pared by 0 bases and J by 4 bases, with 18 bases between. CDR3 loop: CASSLSLLKDRFYGYTF. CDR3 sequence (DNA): TGTGCCAGCAGTTTATCTCTCCTTAAAGACAGATTCTATGGCTACACCTTC.

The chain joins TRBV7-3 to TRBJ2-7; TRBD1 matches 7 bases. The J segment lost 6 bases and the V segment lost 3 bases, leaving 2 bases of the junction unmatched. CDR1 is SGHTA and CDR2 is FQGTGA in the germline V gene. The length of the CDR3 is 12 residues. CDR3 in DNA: TGTGCCAGCAGCTTTTCAGGGGGCGAGCAGTACTTC. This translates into CASSFSGGEQYF.

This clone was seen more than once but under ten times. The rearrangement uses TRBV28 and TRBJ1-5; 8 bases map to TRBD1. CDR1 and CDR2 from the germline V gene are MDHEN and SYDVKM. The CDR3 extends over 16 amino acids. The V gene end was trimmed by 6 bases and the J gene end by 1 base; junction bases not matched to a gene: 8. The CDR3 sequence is CASRPVGQGSNQPQHF. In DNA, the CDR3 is TGTGCCAGCAGACCTGTCGGACAGGGCAGCAATCAGCCCCAGCATTTT.

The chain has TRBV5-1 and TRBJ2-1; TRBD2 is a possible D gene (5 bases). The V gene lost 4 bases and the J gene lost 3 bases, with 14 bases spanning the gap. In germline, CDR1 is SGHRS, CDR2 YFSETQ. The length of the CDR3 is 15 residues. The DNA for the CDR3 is TGCGCCAGCAGCCCTGGGCTAGCAGGCTACAATGAGCAGTTCTTC. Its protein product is CASSPGLAGYNEQFF.

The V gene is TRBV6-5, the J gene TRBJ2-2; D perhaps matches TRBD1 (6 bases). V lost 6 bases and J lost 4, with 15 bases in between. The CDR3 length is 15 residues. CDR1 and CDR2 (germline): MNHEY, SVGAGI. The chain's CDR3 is CASSVITGTTGELFF. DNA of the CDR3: TGTGCCAGCAGCGTTATCACAGGGACCACCGGGGAGCTGTTTTTT.

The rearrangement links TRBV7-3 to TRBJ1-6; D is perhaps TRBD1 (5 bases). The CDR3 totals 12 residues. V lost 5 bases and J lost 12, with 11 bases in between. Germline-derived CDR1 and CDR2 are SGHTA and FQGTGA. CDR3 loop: CASSQTDGPLHF. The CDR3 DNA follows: TGTGCCAGCAGCCAGACAGATGGACCCCTCCACTTT.

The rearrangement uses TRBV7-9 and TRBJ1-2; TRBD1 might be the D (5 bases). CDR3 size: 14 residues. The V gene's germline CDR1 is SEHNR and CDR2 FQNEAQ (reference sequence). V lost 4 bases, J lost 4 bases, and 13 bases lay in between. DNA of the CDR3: TGTGCCAGCAGCTCAGTAGGGGAAAGCTATGGCTACACCTTC. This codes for CASSSVGESYGYTF.

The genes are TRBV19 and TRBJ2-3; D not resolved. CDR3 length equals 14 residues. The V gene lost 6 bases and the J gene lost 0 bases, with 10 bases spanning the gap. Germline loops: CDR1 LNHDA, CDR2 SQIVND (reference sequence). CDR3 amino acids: CASRLTVSTDTQYF. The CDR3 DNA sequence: TGTGCCAGTAGGTTAACGGTTAGCACAGATACGCAGTATTTT.

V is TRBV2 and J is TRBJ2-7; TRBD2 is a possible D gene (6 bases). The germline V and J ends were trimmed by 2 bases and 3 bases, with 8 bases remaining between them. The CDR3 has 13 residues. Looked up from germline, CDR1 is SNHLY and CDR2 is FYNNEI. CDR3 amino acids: CASSELRGYEQYF. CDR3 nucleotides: TGTGCCAGCAGTGAATTGCGGGGCTACGAGCAGTACTTC.

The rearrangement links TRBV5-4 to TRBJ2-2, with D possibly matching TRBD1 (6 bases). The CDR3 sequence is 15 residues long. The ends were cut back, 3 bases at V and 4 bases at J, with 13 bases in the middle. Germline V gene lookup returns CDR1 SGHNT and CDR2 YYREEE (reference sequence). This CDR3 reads CASSWGLEPTGELFF. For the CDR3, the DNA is TGTGCCAGCAGCTGGGGGCTAGAGCCCACCGGGGAGCTGTTTTTT.

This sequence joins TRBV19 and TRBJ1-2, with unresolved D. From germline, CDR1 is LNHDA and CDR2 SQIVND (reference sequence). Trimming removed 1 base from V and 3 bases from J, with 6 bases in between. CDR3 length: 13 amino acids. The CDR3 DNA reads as TGTGCCAGTAGTATAGCTGCGGACTATGGCTACACCTTC. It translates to CASSIAADYGYTF.

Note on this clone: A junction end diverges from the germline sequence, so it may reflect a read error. The CDR3 region is CARRGGETQYF. The DNA for the CDR3 is TGTGCCCGGAGGGGCGGGGAGACCCAGTACTTC. The rearrangement uses TRBV30 and TRBJ2-5; possible D gene TRBD2, 6 bases. Germline V gene lookup returns CDR1 GTSNPN and CDR2 SVGIG (reference sequence). CDR3 size: 11 residues.